This T cell receptor (beta chain) was captured in a study of T and B cells in COVID-19 patients (dated by TCRdb to 2018 to 2021). Some background on the complete study: Using TRB and IGH repertoire sequencing of peripheral blood, the study characterized adaptive immunity in COVID-19 patients who had active infection or had recovered. For the repertoire analyses, the comparison was an age-matched reference group of 39 healthy donors who were negative for COVID-19 antibodies. Up to roughly 10 follow-up blood samples were collected per patient, with some samples spanning different disease stages in the same individual. A recovered cohort comprised some 19 patients contributing roughly 21 samples, mostly after mild to moderate COVID-19 managed as outpatients. The repository of TCR and BCR sequences included just under 70 time points from roughly 35 patients, and more than 8 million TCR sequences were analysed. A median age of approximately 30 years was recorded in the recovered cohort versus approximately 70 years in the active-infection cohort. A couple of patients were in both the active and recovered cohorts because samples existed from active disease and from after recovery. Critical illness requiring mechanical ventilation or ECMO was present in most of the roughly 20 patients in the active-infection cohort. In the active-infection cohort, about 90% of the 20 patients had comorbidities linked to unfavorable COVID-19 outcome. Broad study findings and their caveats: In patients with COVID-19, the usage of TRBV/TRBJ genes was reported to be strongly skewed. Few blood samples were available from mildly ill patients while symptoms were present or from severe cases at early time points. TRB repertoires were highly clonal in active COVID-19, whereas diversity and richness at recovery rose above healthy donor levels. Prospective validation of the reported TCR clusters was stated to be required before clinical use. Specific T cell subsets (CD4+/Treg/CD8+) and sorted SARS-CoV-2-responsive or tetramer+ T cells had not yet been sequenced, and these experiments were ongoing. The recovered cohort had approximately 2,200 exclusive TCR clusters, including 31 low-pGen clusters. The cohort was judged too small for assessing how HLA contributes to COVID-19 susceptibility or severity.

About this clonotype: Its antigen target is currently unknown. No quality values exist for individual bases; no much larger clone is one base distant.

Sequencer: Illumina MiSeq. Multiplex PCR with BIOMED2 TRB-A/B primer pools was used to amplify the TRB rearrangements. Illumina-compatible adapters and 7-nucleotide sample barcodes were added to the amplicons in two consecutive PCRs. Phusion HS II polymerase was used for all library PCRs. The amplicons were purified from gel with the NucleoSpin Gel and PCR Clean-up kit, measured on Qubit, and combined at around 4.2 nM. Before Illumina next-generation sequencing, the quality of the amplicon pool was assessed on an Agilent 2100 Bioanalyzer. The published analysis was carried out like this. Annotation of TRB rearrangements was performed with MiXCR 3.0.8 using the default MiXCR reference library. Non-productive reads and sequences with fewer than 2 reads were removed, and every unique CDR3 nucleotide sequence was treated as one clone. Clonality, diversity, richness and V-J gene usage were computed in R 3.5.1. GLIPH2 was used to cluster TCRs based on CDR3 similarity, and OLGA was used to calculate the generation probabilities. Only GLIPH2 clusters containing at least four unique TCR clonotypes present in at least three individuals were kept. TCRdb reprocessed the public reads (quality trimming at Q25 with fastp, clone calling with MiXCR) and kept in-frame beta chains. Identical CDR3 proteins give one entry, which carries the most common genes and DNA. TCRdb's processing, not the study's, gives the V and J calls here. This sample gives 8,000 to 10,000 distinct CDR3 sequences in total; roughly 31% of them show up just once. The ten largest clones take up about 18% of the sample.

CDR1 DFQATT and CDR2 SNEGSKA were looked up in the germline V gene (reference sequence). The CDR3 goes from the cysteine to the phenylalanine over 14 residues. Here the CDR3 DNA is all that survives: 42 bases in frame from base 1. From V the trimming removes 6 bases and from J it removes 5 bases, while the gene matches leave 8 bases of the junction unaccounted for. Genomic DNA extracted from blood, in amounts of about 240-550 ng, served as the starting material for amplifying TRB repertoires. What was sequenced was blood. The chain uses TRBV20-1 and TRBJ2-3; the central 10 bases match TRBD2. The sequence was obtained from a human donor with active COVID-19. The bases are TGCAGTGCCCGACGCCTAGCGGGGGAAGATACGCAGTATTTT. Translated, it reads CSARRLAGEDTQYF.